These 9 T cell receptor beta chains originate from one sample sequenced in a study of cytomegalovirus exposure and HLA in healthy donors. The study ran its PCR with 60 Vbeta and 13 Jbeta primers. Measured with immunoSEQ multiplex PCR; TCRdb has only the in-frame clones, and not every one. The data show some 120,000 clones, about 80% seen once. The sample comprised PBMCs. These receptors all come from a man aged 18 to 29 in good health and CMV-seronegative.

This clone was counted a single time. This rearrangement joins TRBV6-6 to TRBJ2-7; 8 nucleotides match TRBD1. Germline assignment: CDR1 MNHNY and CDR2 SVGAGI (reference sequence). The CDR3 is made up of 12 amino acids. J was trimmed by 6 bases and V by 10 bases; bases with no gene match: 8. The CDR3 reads CATMDRAGEQYF. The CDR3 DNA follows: TGTGCCACCATGGACAGGGCGGGCGAGCAGTACTTC.

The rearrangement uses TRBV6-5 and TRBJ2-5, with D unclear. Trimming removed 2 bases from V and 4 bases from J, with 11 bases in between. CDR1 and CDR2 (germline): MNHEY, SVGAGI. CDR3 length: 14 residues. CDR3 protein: CASSYIFPGETQYF. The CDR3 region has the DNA TGTGCCAGCAGTTACATTTTCCCGGGAGAGACCCAGTACTTC.

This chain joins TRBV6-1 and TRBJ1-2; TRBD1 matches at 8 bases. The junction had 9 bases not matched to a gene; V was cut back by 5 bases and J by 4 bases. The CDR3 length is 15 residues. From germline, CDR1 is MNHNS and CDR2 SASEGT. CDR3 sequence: CASSFQTGDSYGYTF. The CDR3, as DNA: TGTGCCAGCAGTTTCCAGACAGGGGACTCCTATGGCTACACCTTC.

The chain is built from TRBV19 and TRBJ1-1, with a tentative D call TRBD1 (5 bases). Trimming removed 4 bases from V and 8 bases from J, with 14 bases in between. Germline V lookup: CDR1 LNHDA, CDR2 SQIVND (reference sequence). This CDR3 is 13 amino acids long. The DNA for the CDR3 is TGTGCCAGTAGTACCACAAGCAGGGTCGAAGCTTTCTTT. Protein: CASSTTSRVEAFF.

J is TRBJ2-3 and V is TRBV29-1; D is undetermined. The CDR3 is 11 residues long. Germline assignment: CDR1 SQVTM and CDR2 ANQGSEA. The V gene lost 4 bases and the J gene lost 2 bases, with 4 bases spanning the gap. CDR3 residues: CSVVSTDTQYF. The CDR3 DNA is TGCAGCGTTGTCTCCACAGATACGCAGTATTTT.

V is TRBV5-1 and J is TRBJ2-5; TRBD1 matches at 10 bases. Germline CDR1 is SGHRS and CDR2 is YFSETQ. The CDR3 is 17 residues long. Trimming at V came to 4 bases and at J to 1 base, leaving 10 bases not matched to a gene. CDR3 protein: CASSPLSWDRGQETQYF. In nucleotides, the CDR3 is TGCGCCAGCAGCCCCCTGTCCTGGGACAGGGGCCAAGAGACCCAGTACTTC. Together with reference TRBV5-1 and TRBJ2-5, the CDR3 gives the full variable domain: KAGVTQTPRYLIKTRGQQVTLSCSPISGHRSVSWYQQTPGQGLQFLFEYFSETQRNKGNFPGRFSGRQFSNSRSEMNVSTLELGDSALYLCASSPLSWDRGQETQYFGPGTRLLVL.

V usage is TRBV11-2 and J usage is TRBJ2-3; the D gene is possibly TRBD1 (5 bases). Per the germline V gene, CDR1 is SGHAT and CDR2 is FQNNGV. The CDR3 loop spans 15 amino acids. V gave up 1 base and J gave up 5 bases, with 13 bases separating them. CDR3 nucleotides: TGTGCCAGCAGCTTAGGGGGCGGAGTCCGAGATACGCAGTATTTT. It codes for CASSLGGGVRDTQYF.

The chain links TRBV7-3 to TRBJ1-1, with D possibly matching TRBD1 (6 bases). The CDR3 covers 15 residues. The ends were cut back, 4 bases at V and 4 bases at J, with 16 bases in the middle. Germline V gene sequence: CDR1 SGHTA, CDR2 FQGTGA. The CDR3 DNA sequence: TGTGCCAGCAGCTCCCGTCCACAGGGTACCACTGAAGCTTTCTTT. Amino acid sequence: CASSSRPQGTTEAFF.

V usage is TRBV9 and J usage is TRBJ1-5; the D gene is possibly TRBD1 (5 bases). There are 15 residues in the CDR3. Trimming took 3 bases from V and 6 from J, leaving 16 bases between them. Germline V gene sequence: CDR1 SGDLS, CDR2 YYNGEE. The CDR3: CASSGPGTIGQPQHF. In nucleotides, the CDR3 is TGTGCCAGCAGCGGACCGGGGACTATCGGTCAGCCCCAGCATTTT.